This T cell receptor (beta chain) is drawn from a study of blood T cell repertoires in COVID-19. The CDR3 consists of 16 residues. J was trimmed by 4 bases and V by 4 bases; bases with no gene match: 10. Germline CDR1 and CDR2: LGHDT and YNNKEL (reference sequence). The cohort comprised adults aged about 18 to 89 years residing in around 25 US areas. This clone occurred a few times. In the authors' methods: Amplification of reference gene primers provided the estimated nucleated cell counts. This table comes from immunoSEQ multiplex PCR, and its TCRdb copy is limited to in-frame clones, with some not included. The V and J calls and clone size are taken from that table; D and trimming were inferred from the DNA. The data contain 250,000 or so clones, around 86% of them singletons.

Sequenced input: PBMCs or T cells enriched from blood (not recorded which). The chain combines TRBV3-1 (or the pseudogene TRBV3-2) with TRBJ1-3, with 7 bases aligning to TRBD1. The sequence derives from a man aged 35-49 years who had recovered from COVID-19. The CDR3 bases are TGTGCCAGCAGCCTACGAGGGGGCGGTCGGGGAAACACCATATATTTT. Protein: CASSLRGGGRGNTIYF.